Below, 8 T cell receptor beta chains from the same sample are listed, as sequenced in a study of T-cell reconstitution after alpha-beta-depleted transplantation in children. For TCRbeta, the library was prepared with unique molecular identifiers. TCRdb processed the PCR reads anew with MiXCR; each CDR3 protein has one entry. In the table there are 200,000 to 250,000 distinct CDR3 sequences, 11% of which are singletons. Sample: PBMCs, taken before TCRalphabeta/CD19-depleted stem cell transplant. The receptors were gathered from a child younger than two with acute myeloid leukemia, due to receive a stem cell transplant.

This clonotype occurred many times. The chain recombines TRBV30 with TRBJ1-3; no reliable D call. The germline CDR1 and CDR2 sequences are GTSNPN and SVGIG (reference sequence). The CDR3 totals 11 residues. Trimming pared 3 bases from V and 3 bases from J, leaving 3 bases between. The CDR3 DNA follows: TGTGCCTGGAGGGTTGGAAACACCATATATTTT. Translating gives CAWRVGNTIYF.

Many counts were recorded for this clonotype. The chain couples TRBV3-1 to TRBJ1-1; no definite D call. Per the germline V gene, CDR1 is LGHDT and CDR2 is YNNKEL (reference sequence). V gave up 3 bases and J gave up 4 bases, with 9 bases separating them. This CDR3 is 13 amino acids long. The DNA for the CDR3 is TGTGCCAGCAGCCATTCCAGCGGCACTGAAGCTTTCTTT. It yields the protein CASSHSSGTEAFF.

This clonotype was detected ten times or more. The J gene is TRBJ1-6, the V gene TRBV28; the D is unclear. Trimming took off 10 bases at V and 10 bases at J, with 2 bases between the two ends. Per germline, CDR1 MDHEN and CDR2 SYDVKM. The CDR3 is 8 amino acids. The CDR3 DNA reads TGTGCCACCTCACCCCTCCACTTT. It translates to CATSPLHF.

At least ten counts were recorded for this clonotype. CDR3 in DNA: TGCGCCAGCATGGCAGGGCACACAGATACGCAGTATTTT. This codes for CASMAGHTDTQYF. V is TRBV5-1 and J is TRBJ2-3, with D possibly TRBD1 on 5 matching bases. V was trimmed by 6 bases and J by 2 bases, leaving 10 bases between them. This CDR3 is built from 13 residues. Per the germline V gene, CDR1 is SGHRS and CDR2 is YFSETQ.

On this clonotype: A read error may be the cause here, since a much bigger clone is one base away. This chain links TRBV12-3 or TRBV12-4 with TRBJ1-2; no definite D call. The CDR3 is made up of 12 amino acids. The CDR3 here is CPSSLSTEGDTF. CDR3 nucleotides: TGTCCCAGCAGTCTATCGACGGAAGGCGACACCTTC.

This clonotype was counted at least ten times. The V and J genes are TRBV11-2 and TRBJ2-7, with TRBD1 matching 10 bases. The V gene end was trimmed by 5 bases and the J gene end by 2 bases; junction bases not matched to a gene: 6. The germline gives CDR1 SGHAT, CDR2 FQNNGV. The CDR3 is 15 residues long. The CDR3 protein is CASSTDRGNAYEQYF. In DNA form, the CDR3 reads TGTGCCAGCAGCACGGACAGGGGGAATGCCTACGAGCAGTACTTC. Looking up the rest from reference TRBV11-2 and TRBJ2-7 gives the full variable domain: EAGVAQSPRYKIIEKRQSVAFWCNPISGHATLYWYQQILGQGPKLLIQFQNNGVVDDSQLPKDRFSAERLKGVDSTLKIQPAKLEDSAVYLCASSTDRGNAYEQYFGPGTRLTVT.

This clonotype was recorded many times. The V call is TRBV28, the J call TRBJ2-7; 10 bases align to TRBD1. This CDR3 has 17 residues. The trim removed 8 bases at V and 4 bases at J, leaving 17 bases unmatched. The V gene's germline CDR1 is MDHEN and CDR2 SYDVKM. This chain's CDR3 is CASGRRRTGGSKYEQYF. The CDR3 coding sequence is TGTGCCAGCGGCAGACGAAGGACAGGGGGATCCAAATACGAGCAGTACTTC.

This clonotype was seen ten or more times. The genes are TRBV5-1 and TRBJ2-2, with TRBD2 identical over 7 bases. The CDR3 sequence is 16 residues long. Germline trimming cut 1 base from V and 2 bases from J; bases unmatched to any gene: 5. CDR1 and CDR2 (germline): SGHRS, YFSETQ. This chain's CDR3 is CASSLWSGANTGELFF. The CDR3 coding sequence is TGCGCCAGCAGCTTGTGGAGCGGGGCCAACACCGGGGAGCTGTTTTTT.